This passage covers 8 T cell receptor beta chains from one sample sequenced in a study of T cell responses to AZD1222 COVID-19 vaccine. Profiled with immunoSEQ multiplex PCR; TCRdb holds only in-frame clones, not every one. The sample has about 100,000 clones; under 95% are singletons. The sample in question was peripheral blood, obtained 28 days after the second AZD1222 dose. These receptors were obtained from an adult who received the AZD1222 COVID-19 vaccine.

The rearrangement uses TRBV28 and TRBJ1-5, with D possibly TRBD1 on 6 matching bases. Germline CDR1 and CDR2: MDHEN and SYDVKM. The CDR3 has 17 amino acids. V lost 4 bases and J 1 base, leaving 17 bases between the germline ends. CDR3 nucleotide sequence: TGTGCCAGCAGTTCCGGACAGACCTCACCGAGCAATCAGCCCCAGCATTTT. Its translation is CASSSGQTSPSNQPQHF.

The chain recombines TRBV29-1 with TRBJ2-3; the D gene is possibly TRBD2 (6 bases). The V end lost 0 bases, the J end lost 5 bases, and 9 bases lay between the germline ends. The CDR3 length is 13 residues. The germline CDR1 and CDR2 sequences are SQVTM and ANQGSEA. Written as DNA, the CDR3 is TGCAGCGTTGAAGAGGTAGCGGTAGATACGCAGTATTTT. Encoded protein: CSVEEVAVDTQYF.

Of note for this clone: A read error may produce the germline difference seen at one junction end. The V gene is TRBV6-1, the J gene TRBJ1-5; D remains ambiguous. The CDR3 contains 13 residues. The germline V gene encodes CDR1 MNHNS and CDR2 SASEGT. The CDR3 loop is CASSEGSNQPQHF. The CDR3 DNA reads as TGTGCCAGCAGCGAAGGCAGCAATCAGCCCCAGCATTTT.

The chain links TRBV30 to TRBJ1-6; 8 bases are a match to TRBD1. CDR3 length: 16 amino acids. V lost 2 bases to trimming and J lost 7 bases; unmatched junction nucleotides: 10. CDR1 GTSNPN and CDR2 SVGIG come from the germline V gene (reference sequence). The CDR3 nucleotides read TGTGCCTGGAGTTCCAGGGGGCGCATCGGGAATTCACCCCTCCACTTT. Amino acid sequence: CAWSSRGRIGNSPLHF.

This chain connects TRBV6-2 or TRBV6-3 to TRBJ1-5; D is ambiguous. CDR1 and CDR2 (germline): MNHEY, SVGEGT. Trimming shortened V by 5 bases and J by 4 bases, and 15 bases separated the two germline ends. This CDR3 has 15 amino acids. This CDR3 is CASSPSPTRNQPQHF. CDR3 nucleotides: TGTGCCAGCAGTCCGAGCCCCACACGGAATCAGCCCCAGCATTTT.

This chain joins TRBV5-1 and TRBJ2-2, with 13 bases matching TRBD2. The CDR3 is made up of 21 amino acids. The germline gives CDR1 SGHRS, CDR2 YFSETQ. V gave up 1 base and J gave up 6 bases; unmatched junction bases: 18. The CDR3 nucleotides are TGCGCCAGCAGCTTGAATGGAGATCTACGGACTAGCGGGAGAGAGGCCGGGGAGCTGTTTTTT. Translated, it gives CASSLNGDLRTSGREAGELFF.

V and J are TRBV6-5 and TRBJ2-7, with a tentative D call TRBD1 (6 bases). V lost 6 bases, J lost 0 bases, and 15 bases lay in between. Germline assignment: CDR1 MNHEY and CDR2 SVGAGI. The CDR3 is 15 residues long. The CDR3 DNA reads TGTGCCAGCAGCTTGACAGGCGGCTTCTCCTACGAGCAGTACTTC. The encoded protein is CASSLTGGFSYEQYF.

CDR3 nucleotides: TGTGCCAGCAGTTACGAAGCGGGAGGGTACAATGAGCAGTTCTTC. Translating it yields CASSYEAGGYNEQFF. This sequence joins TRBV6-6 and TRBJ2-1; 10 nucleotides line up with TRBD2. V shed 2 bases and J 4 bases; nucleotides not matched to a gene: 2. CDR1 is MNHNY and CDR2 is SVGAGI in the germline V gene (reference sequence). The CDR3 spans 15 residues.